The source of this T cell receptor beta chain is a study of identical twins. Study findings and constraints: There were fewer insertions in abundant cord blood beta clonotypes, but memory repertoires showed no such pattern.

As to this clonotype: The antigen is unknown.

TCRdb reanalysed the 5' RACE reads using MiXCR and keeps one entry per CDR3 protein. The sample has about 790,000 distinct CDR3 sequences; over 15% are singletons. The V gene's germline CDR1 is WSHSY and CDR2 SAAADI. This CDR3 has 15 amino acids. V was shortened by 6 bases and J by 4 bases, with 15 bases between the two germline ends. This same sample was also part of a study on T cells expressing NK-cell markers. That work contributes: Within the sequenced cohort of eight donors, seven exhibited HCMV seropositivity and one was seronegative. Roughly six of the donors carried dominant NKG2C+ clonotypes that took up about 1.0-8% of their CD8+ T cells. A few donors' CD3+CD56-NKG2C+ cells were dominated by the same clonotypes.

The sequence was obtained from a woman in her late teens or twenties in good health. The sequencing input was PBMCs. J is TRBJ1-4 and V is TRBV10-2, with D maybe TRBD1 (5 bases). The CDR3 bases are TGCGCCAGCAGACAGGCCGGGGGTCTTAATGAAAAACTGTTTTTT. Protein product: CASRQAGGLNEKLFF.